This TCR beta chain stems from a study of naive and memory T cell subsets (dated by TCRdb to the late 2010s). With regard to the full study: The study applied an open-source, UMI-based TCR alpha and beta sequencing pipeline to sorted naive and memory peripheral blood T cell subsets. The results of the functional CMV T cell responses matched the IgG serology results in every case. RNA was DNase-treated and reverse transcribed with TCR constant-region primers, mostly using SuperScript III. The investigation overall reported the following: A clonotype was defined as a single alpha or beta chain sequence rather than as a paired alpha/beta receptor. The repertoire findings for the naive and memory subsets could not be validated, as no ground truth was available. RNA-based TCR counts may be affected by expression changes linked to T cell activation and differentiation. A few larger clonotypes were present in naive repertoires, especially CD8 naive repertoires, and these clonotypes were possibly memory cells re-expressing CD45RA. In both CD4 and CD8 cells, a rise in Gini index and a fall in Shannon and inverse Simpson diversity were observed from naive through CM, EM and EMRA. Following error correction, more than 85% of naive TCR sequences occurred only once, which made naive abundance distributions much steeper than those of memory subsets. A power law was followed by TCR abundance, with an exponent that differed between naive and memory subsets but was consistent across the three individuals.

The method was UMI-ligation and nested PCR. The beta constant-region primer consisted of an equimolar mixture of two oligonucleotides that together covered TRBC1 and TRBC2. The ligated cDNA went through four rounds of PCR with nested alpha and beta constant-region primers together with the SP2 primer. A single-stranded oligonucleotide carrying the SP2 primer and a 12-nucleotide UMI was ligated to the 3' end of the cDNA by T4 RNA ligase 1. The ligation reaction was kept at 16 degrees C for 20-24 hours. PCR2 was typically performed as a SYBR Green qPCR and was stopped at a predetermined threshold so that over-amplification was prevented. Every purification after the first one was done using Agencourt AMPure XP magnetic beads. Library amounts were measured by Qubit and library quality was assessed on a TapeStation, where the main peak was expected at around 650 bp. Pooled libraries were sequenced on an Illumina MiSeq using v2 2x251 paired-end kits, and typically about 0.9-2 million reads were obtained per sample. Each sample was pooled at 3.5 to 4 nM, and roughly 5-7% PhiX was included to help cluster recognition. The authors' analysis ran thus. Using tag matching that tolerated one base-pair mismatch, Decombinator assigned V and J genes to FASTQ reads that had been processed by Demultiplexor. By using UMIs, Collapsinator corrected both sequencing errors and the frequency errors caused by PCR heterogeneity. CDR3Translator translated TCRs and extracted CDR3s from the conserved cysteine to the FGXG phenylalanine, flagging non-productive sequences. Gini, Shannon entropy and inverse Simpson indices were calculated on repertoires that had been subsampled to equal numbers of UMI-defined TCRs. Power-law fits to clonotype abundance distributions were performed by maximum likelihood within the linear range. Similar UMI counts, unique TCR numbers and clonal distributions were obtained with the pipeline and with MIGEC on one naive CD8 sample. One analysis removed from the naive repertoire any naive TCRs that were also present in any memory subset from the same donor. Repertoires were searched for several thousand CMV-associated CDR3 sequences compiled from VDJdb and a published dataset. TCRdb's own reprocessing of the public reads used fastp at Q25 and MiXCR and kept productive beta chains. Entries that share a CDR3 protein sequence are merged under the most common genes and DNA. The V and J calls shown here were made by TCRdb, not taken from the authors' results. The sample table shows 130,000 to 150,000 distinct CDR3 sequences, and roughly 22% are seen once. 0.11% of the sample comes from the top ten.

This clonotype was detected a few times. Its specific antigen is unknown. Base qualities are missing; no much larger clone stands one base away. The germline V gene (reference sequence) sets CDR1 to SEHNR and CDR2 to FQNEAQ. Trimming at the junction amounts to 4 bases on V and 5 bases on J, and the germline ends lie 8 bases apart. There are 12 amino acids in the CDR3, from cysteine to phenylalanine inclusive. CDR3 DNA is the only sequence kept; it has 36 bases, read in frame from the first base. From the second PCR step onward, the TCR alpha chain libraries and the TCR beta chain libraries were amplified separately. Donor CMV status was determined by IFNgamma production from CD4+ T cells after overnight stimulation of fresh PBMCs with CMV viral lysate. CD4 T cells were positively selected using Miltenyi beads, after which CD8 T cells were positively selected from the CD4-negative fraction. After staining for CD3, CD4, CD8, CD45RA, CD27 and a live/dead dye, cells were sorted on a BD Aria II into four subsets based on CD45RA and CD27. A few healthy volunteers provided blood, and the blood of each volunteer was split into CD4 and CD8 T cells and then into four differentiation subsets. Around 130 ml of peripheral blood was taken from each donor, and PBMC were separated by density-gradient centrifugation on Ficoll-Paque PLUS. Sorted cells were lysed in RLT buffer, after which RNA was extracted using a Qiagen RNeasy kit and stored at -80 degrees C.

The source material was naive CD4+ T cells from blood. The cell subset or site label on this specimen signifies: naive T cells, CD45RA high CD27+. The V and J genes are TRBV7-9 and TRBJ2-5, with no confident D gene call. This TCR derives from a human donor in good health. The CDR3 has the sequence CASSSLGETQYF. The DNA sequence follows: TGTGCCAGCAGCTCGCTTGGCGAGACCCAGTACTTC.